This TCR beta chain was sequenced during a study of shared clonotypes between healthy human individuals. Study information: Samples came from a couple of female and three male donors aged 18 to 49.

Healthy adults negative for HIV, lacking recent acute infections or vaccinations, served as donors. The authors loaded 150 to 250 ng DNA, 30,000 to 35,000 T cell genomes, into sorted-subset replicate PCRs. The repertoire was sequenced with immunoSEQ multiplex PCR; TCRdb's copy has only in-frame clones and lacks some. The table has some 1 million clones, 60% to 80% seen once. Remarks on this clone: The antigen remains undetermined.

Points from the study as a whole: Clonotype sharing among donors likely depends on sequencing depth.

The V end was cut by 3 bases, the J end by 4 bases, with 13 bases between. CDR1 is SGHNT, CDR2 YENEEA, per germline. The CDR3 has 15 amino acids. The gene calls are TRBV11-3 and TRBJ2-1; D remains ambiguous. Material: memory CD4+ T cells sorted from blood. Indicated subset: CD45RA-negative fraction. The sequence came from a man aged 18 to 30 in good health. The DNA of the CDR3 is TGTGCCAGCAGCTTCGGTTGGAGTACTTACAATGAGCAGTTCTTC. Residues: CASSFGWSTYNEQFF. Complete variable domain (other parts from reference TRBV11-3 and TRBJ2-1): EAGVVQSPRYKIIEKKQPVAFWCNPISGHNTLYWYLQNLGQGPELLIRYENEEAVDDSQLPKDRFSAERLKGVDSTLKIQPAELGDSAVYLCASSFGWSTYNEQFFGPGTRLTVL.